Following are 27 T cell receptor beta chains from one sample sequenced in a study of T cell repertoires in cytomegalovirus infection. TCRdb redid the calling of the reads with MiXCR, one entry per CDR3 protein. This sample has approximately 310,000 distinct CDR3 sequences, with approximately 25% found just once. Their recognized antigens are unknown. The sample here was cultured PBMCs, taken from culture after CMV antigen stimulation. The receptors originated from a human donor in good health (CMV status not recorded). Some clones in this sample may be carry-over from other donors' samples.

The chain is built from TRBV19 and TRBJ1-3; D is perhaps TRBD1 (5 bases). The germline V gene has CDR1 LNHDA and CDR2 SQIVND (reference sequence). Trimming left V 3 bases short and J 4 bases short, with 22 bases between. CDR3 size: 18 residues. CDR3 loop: CASSILAGGRAEGNTIYF. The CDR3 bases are TGTGCCAGTAGTATTTTGGCGGGCGGCAGGGCGGAGGGAAACACCATATATTTT.

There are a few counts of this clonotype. CDR3 amino acids: CASSRTDMNTEAFF. The CDR3 coding sequence is TGTGCCAGCAGCCGGACAGACATGAACACTGAAGCTTTCTTT. V and J are TRBV11-2 and TRBJ1-1; a possible D gene is TRBD1 (6 bases). The V and J ends lost 5 bases and 0 bases respectively, with 10 bases between them. This CDR3 is built from 14 residues. Germline V CDR1 and CDR2: SGHAT, FQNNGV.

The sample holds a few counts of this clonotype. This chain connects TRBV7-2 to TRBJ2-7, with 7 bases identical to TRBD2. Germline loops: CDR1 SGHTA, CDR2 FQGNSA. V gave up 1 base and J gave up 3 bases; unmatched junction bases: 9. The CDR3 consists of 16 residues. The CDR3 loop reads CASSLGLGGGVYEQYF. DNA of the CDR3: TGTGCCAGCAGCTTAGGTTTGGGGGGGGGGGTCTACGAGCAGTACTTC.

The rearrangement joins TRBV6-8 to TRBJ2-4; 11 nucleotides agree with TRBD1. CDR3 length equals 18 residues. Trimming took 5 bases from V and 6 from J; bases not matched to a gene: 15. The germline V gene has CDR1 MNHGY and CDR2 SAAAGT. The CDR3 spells CASSPPSGTGGAPNIQYF. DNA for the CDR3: TGTGCCAGCAGTCCTCCATCTGGGACAGGGGGGGCCCCAAACATTCAGTACTTC.

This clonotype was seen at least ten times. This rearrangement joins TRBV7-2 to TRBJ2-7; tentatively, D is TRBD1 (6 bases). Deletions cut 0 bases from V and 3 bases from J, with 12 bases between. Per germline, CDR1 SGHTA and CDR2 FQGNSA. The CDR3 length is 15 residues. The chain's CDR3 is CASSLALDSYYEQYV. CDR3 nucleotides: TGTGCCAGCAGCTTAGCGCTGGACAGCTACTACGAGCAGTACGTC.

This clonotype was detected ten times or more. The CDR3 DNA sequence: TGTGCCAGCAGCTCACTAGCGGGAGGGCCGTTGAATGAGCAGTTCTTC. It encodes CASSSLAGGPLNEQFF. This sequence joins TRBV7-3 and TRBJ2-1, with 13 bases fitting TRBD2. Germline V gives CDR1 SGHTA, CDR2 FQGTGA. With V trimmed by 4 bases and J by 7 bases, 7 bases remained unmatched. This CDR3 region has 16 residues.

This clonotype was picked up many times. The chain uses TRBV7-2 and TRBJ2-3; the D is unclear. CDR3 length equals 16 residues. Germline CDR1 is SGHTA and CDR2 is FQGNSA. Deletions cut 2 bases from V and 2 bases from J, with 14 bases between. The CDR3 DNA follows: TGTGCCAGCAGCTTAAATTGGGATTTTATCACAGATACGCAGTATTTT. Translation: CASSLNWDFITDTQYF.

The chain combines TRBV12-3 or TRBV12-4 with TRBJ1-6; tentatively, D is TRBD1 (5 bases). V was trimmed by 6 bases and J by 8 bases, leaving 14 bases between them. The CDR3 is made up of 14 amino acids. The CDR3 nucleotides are TGTGCCAGCAGCCCCGGGACGGATTATTCACCCCTCCACTTT. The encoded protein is CASSPGTDYSPLHF.

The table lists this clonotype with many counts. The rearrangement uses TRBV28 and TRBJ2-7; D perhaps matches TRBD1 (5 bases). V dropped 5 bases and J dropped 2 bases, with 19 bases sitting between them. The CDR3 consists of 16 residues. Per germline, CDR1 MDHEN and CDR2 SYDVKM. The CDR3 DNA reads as TGTGCCAGCAGTGTCACCGCAGGGTTCCCAACCTACGAGCAGTACTTC. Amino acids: CASSVTAGFPTYEQYF.

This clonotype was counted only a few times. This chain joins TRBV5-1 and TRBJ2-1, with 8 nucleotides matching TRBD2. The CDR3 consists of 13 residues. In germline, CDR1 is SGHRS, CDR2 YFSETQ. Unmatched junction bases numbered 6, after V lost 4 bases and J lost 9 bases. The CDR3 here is CASSRIAGREQFF. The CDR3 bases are TGCGCCAGCAGCCGGATAGCGGGGCGTGAGCAGTTCTTC.

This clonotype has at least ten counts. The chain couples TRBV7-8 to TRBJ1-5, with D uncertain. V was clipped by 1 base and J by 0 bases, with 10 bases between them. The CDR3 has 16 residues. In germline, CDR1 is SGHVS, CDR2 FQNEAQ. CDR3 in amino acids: CASSLEGSYSNQPQHF. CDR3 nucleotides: TGTGCCAGCAGCTTAGAAGGGAGCTATAGCAATCAGCCCCAGCATTTT.

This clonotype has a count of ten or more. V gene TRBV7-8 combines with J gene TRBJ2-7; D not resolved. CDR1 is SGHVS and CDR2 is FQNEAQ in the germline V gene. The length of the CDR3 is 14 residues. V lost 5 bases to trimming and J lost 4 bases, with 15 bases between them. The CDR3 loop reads CASSTDPYHYEQYF. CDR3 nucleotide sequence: TGTGCCAGCAGCACTGACCCCTACCATTACGAGCAGTACTTC. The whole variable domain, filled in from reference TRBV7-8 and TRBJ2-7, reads GAGVSQSPRYKVAKRGQDVALRCDPISGHVSLFWYQQALGQGPEFLTYFQNEAQLDKSGLPSDRFFAERPEGSVSTLKIQRTQQEDSAVYLCASSTDPYHYEQYFGPGTRLTVT.

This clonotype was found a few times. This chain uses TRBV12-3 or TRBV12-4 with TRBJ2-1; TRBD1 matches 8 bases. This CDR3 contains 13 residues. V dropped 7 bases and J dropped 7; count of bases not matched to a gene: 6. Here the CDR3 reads CASIKGDRNEQFF. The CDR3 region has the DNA TGTGCCAGCATTAAAGGGGACAGGAATGAGCAGTTCTTC.

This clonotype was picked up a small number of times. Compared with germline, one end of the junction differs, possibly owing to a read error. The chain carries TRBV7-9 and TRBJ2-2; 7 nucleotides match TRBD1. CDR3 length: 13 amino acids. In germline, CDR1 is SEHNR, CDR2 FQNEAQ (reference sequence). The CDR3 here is CASSLEVTGRFIF. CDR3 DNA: TGTGCCAGCAGCTTAGAAGTGACAGGGCGCTTCATTTTT. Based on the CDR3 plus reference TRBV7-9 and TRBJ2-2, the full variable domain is DTGVSQNPRHKITKRGQNVTFRCDPISEHNRLYWYRQTLGQGPEFLTYFQNEAQLEKSRLLSDRFSAERPKGSFSTLEIQRTEQGDSAMYLCASSLEVTGRFIFGEGSRLTVL.

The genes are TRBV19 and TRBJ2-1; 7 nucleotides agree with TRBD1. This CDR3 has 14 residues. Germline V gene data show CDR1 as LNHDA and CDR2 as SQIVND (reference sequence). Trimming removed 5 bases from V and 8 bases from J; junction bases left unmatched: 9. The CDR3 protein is CASSDRVEGHEQFF. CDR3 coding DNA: TGTGCCAGTAGTGACAGGGTTGAGGGTCATGAGCAGTTCTTC.

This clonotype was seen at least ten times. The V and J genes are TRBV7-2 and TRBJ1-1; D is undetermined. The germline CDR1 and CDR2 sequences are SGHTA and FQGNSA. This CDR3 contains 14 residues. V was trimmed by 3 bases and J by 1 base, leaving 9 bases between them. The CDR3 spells CASSFGPGNTEAFF. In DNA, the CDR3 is TGTGCCAGCAGCTTCGGTCCGGGGAACACTGAAGCTTTCTTT.

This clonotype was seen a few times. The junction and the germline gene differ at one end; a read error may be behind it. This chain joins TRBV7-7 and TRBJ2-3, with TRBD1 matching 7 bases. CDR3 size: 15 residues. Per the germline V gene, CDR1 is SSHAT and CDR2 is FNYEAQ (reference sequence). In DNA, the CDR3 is TGTGCTAGCAGCTCAGGACAGGAGGAGTCAGATACGCAGTATTTT. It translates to CASSSGQEESDTQYF.

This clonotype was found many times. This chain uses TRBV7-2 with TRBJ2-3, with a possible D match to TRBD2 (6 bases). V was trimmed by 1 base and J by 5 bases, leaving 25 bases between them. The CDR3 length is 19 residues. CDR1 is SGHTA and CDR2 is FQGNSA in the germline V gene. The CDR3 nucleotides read TGTGCCAGCAGCTTAGTATCTCTCGATATGGCGGGGCCGGGAGATACGCAGTATTTT. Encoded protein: CASSLVSLDMAGPGDTQYF.

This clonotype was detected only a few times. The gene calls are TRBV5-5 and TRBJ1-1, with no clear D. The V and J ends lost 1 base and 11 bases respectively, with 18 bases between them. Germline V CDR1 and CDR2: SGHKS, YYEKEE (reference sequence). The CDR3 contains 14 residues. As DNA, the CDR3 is TGTGCCAGCAGCTTGTCGGCCACCGACCCTGGGGCTTTCTTT. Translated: CASSLSATDPGAFF.

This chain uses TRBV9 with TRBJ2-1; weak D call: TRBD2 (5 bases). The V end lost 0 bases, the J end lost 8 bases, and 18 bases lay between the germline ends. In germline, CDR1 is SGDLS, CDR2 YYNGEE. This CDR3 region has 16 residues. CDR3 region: CASSVEWASLQHEQFF. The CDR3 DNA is TGTGCCAGCAGCGTAGAGTGGGCTAGCCTCCAGCATGAGCAGTTCTTC. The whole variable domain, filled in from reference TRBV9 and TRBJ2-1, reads DSGVTQTPKHLITATGQRVTLRCSPRSGDLSVYWYQQSLDQGLQFLIQYYNGEERAKGNILERFSAQQFPDLHSELNLSSLELGDSALYFCASSVEWASLQHEQFFGPGTRLTVL.

DNA for the CDR3: TGTGCCATCCGGACAGGGGGAACCTACGAGCAGTACGTC. It specifies CAIRTGGTYEQYV. The chain is built from TRBV6-5 and TRBJ2-7, with 10 positions matching TRBD1. The CDR3 covers 13 residues. The germline gives CDR1 MNHEY, CDR2 SVGAGI. V shed 10 bases, J shed 2 bases, and the junction held 5 bases outside the gene matches.

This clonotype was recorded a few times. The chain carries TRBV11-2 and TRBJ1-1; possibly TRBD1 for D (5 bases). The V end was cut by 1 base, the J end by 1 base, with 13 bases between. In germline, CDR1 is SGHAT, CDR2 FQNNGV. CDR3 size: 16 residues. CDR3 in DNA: TGTGCCAGCAGCTTAGGGCAGGGTGGTACGAACACTGAAGCTTTCTTT. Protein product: CASSLGQGGTNTEAFF.

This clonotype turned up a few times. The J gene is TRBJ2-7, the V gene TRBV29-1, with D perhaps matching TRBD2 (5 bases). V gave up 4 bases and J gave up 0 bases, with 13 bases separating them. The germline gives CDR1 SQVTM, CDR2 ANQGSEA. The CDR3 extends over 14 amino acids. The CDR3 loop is CSVAAVGSSYEQYF. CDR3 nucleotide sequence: TGCAGCGTTGCAGCGGTCGGAAGCTCCTACGAGCAGTACTTC.

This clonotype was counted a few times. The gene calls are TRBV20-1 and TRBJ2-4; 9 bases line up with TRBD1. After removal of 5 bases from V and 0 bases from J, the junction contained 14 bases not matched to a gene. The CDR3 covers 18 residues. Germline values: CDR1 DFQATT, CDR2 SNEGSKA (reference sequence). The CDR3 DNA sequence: TGCAGTGCTGGTCGGGACAGGGTGGCCCCTTTAGCCAAAAACATTCAGTACTTC. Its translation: CSAGRDRVAPLAKNIQYF.

CDR3 bases: TGTGCCACCAGCGCCGGGAACCAAGAGACCCAGTACTTC. Protein product: CATSAGNQETQYF. The chain uses TRBV15 and TRBJ2-5, with a weak D call TRBD2 (5 bases). The CDR3 consists of 13 residues. V was cut by 5 bases and J by 0 bases, with 7 bases left in between. From germline, CDR1 is LNHNV and CDR2 YYDKDF (reference sequence). The entire variable domain, with the rest obtained from reference TRBV15 and TRBJ2-5, is as follows: DAMVIQNPRYQVTQFGKPVTLSCSQTLNHNVMYWYQQKSSQAPKLLFHYYDKDFNNEADTPDNFQSRRPNTSFCFLDIRSPGLGDTAMYLCATSAGNQETQYFGPGTRLLVL.

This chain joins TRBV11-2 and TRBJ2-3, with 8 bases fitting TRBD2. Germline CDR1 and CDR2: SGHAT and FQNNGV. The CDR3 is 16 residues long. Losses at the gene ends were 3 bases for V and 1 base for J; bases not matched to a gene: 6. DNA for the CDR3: TGTGCCAGCAGCTTGGGACCGGGAGGGCGCACAGATACGCAGTATTTT. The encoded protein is CASSLGPGGRTDTQYF.

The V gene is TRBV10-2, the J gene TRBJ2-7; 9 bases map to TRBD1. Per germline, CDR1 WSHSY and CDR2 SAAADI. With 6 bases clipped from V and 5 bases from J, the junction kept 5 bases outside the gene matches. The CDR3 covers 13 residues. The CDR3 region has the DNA TGCGCCAGCAGGCTAACAGGGGGCGACGAGCAGTACGTC. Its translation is CASRLTGGDEQYV.